Presented here are 19 T cell receptor beta chains from one specimen sequenced in a study of shared clonotypes between healthy human individuals. Only CD45RO-negative cells positively selected for CCR7 counted as naive CD8 cells, so terminally differentiated effector memory CD45RA+ cells were excluded. Using immunoSEQ multiplex PCR, the repertoire was profiled, and TCRdb retains in-frame clones only, with some absent. Here the sample spans 1.5 million to 2.5 million clones, just under 95% being singletons. The source material was naive CD8+ T cells sorted from blood. The origin of the receptors is a man between 18 and 35 years old in good health.

V is TRBV27 and J is TRBJ1-1; the D gene is possibly TRBD1 (5 bases). Germline V gene sequence: CDR1 MNHEY, CDR2 SMNVEV (reference sequence). Trimming stripped 3 bases from V and 5 bases from J, with 10 bases between. This CDR3 has 13 residues. DNA for the CDR3: TGTGCCAGCAGTTTGGGGGTGTGGACTGAAGCTTTCTTT. Protein product: CASSLGVWTEAFF.

Comments on this clone: Other DNA sequences within the sample encode an identical CDR3. The rearrangement uses TRBV6-5 and TRBJ2-2; D call uncertain. CDR1 and CDR2 (germline): MNHEY, SVGAGI. The CDR3 loop spans 13 amino acids. Trimming took 2 bases from V and 4 from J, leaving 5 bases between them. CDR3 loop: CASSYGLTGELFF. The DNA of the CDR3 is TGTGCCAGCAGTTACGGCCTCACCGGGGAGCTGTTTTTT.

The chain joins TRBV19 to TRBJ2-1; D unclear. The CDR3 totals 11 residues. Germline assignment: CDR1 LNHDA and CDR2 SQIVND (reference sequence). Trimming shortened V by 3 bases and J by 8 bases, and 5 bases separated the two germline ends. The DNA for the CDR3 is TGTGCCAGTAGTATCCAGGATGAGCAGTTCTTC. Translating gives CASSIQDEQFF.

V is TRBV9 and J is TRBJ1-1; D is perhaps TRBD1 (5 bases). CDR3 length: 15 residues. Trimming removed 4 bases at V and 3 bases at J, with 16 bases between. Germline assignment: CDR1 SGDLS and CDR2 YYNGEE. CDR3 bases: TGTGCCAGCAGCCGACTGCCGGGGGGATACACTGAAGCTTTCTTT. Encoded protein: CASSRLPGGYTEAFF.

The chain has TRBV9 and TRBJ1-6; D is ambiguous. Trimming removed 3 bases from V and 10 bases from J, with 17 bases in between. Germline V gene data show CDR1 as SGDLS and CDR2 as YYNGEE. There are 15 residues in the CDR3. CDR3 nucleotides: TGTGCCAGCAGCGAAGTTCCATGGGAAGGCTCACCCCTCCACTTT. The encoded protein is CASSEVPWEGSPLHF.

As concerns this clone: One end of the junction fails to match germline, which may point to a read error. The gene calls are TRBV7-9 and TRBJ1-2; D call uncertain. Germline values: CDR1 SEHNR, CDR2 FQNEAQ (reference sequence). CDR3 length: 14 residues. The CDR3 region is CASTLGSSPYGYTF. The CDR3 coding sequence is TGTGCCAGCACCTTAGGTTCTAGCCCCTATGGCTACACCTTC.

The chain recombines TRBV11-2 with TRBJ2-3; 9 nucleotides match TRBD2. This CDR3 spans 15 amino acids. The trim removed 4 bases at V and 6 bases at J, leaving 8 bases unmatched. The V gene's germline CDR1 is SGHAT and CDR2 FQNNGV. CDR3 coding DNA: TGTGCCAGCAGCTCCCTTAGCGGGAGAGGGGATACGCAGTATTTT. Translation gives CASSSLSGRGDTQYF.

This clone was seen just once. The chain links TRBV30 to TRBJ2-5; TRBD1 is a possible D gene (6 bases). The V and J ends lost 5 bases and 5 bases respectively, with 18 bases between them. This CDR3 region has 14 residues. Germline V gene sequence: CDR1 GTSNPN, CDR2 SVGIG (reference sequence). The CDR3 sequence: CAWGAGAGRETQYF. The CDR3 DNA reads as TGTGCCTGGGGGGCAGGGGCTGGGCGGGAGACCCAGTACTTC.

This chain uses TRBV28 with TRBJ2-1, with 8 bases that match TRBD2. This CDR3 has 17 residues. Germline CDR1 reads MDHEN; CDR2 reads SYDVKM. Losses at the gene ends were 1 base for V and 7 bases for J; bases not matched to a gene: 12. DNA for the CDR3: TGTGCCAGCAGTTTATTGCTAGCGGGCGAAGGGGCTAATGAGCAGTTCTTC. Encoded protein: CASSLLLAGEGANEQFF.

This sequence joins TRBV2 and TRBJ2-7, with 13 bases matching TRBD2. J lost 5 bases, V lost 4 bases, and 2 bases had no gene match. CDR1 is SNHLY, CDR2 FYNNEI, per germline. CDR3 size: 14 residues. The CDR3, as DNA: TGTGCCAGCAGTGGGACTAGCGGGAGAAACGAGCAGTACTTC. It translates to CASSGTSGRNEQYF.

The chain has TRBV4-3 and TRBJ2-3, with 15 positions matching TRBD2. Germline CDR1 and CDR2: LGHNA and YSLEER. The V segment lost 5 bases and the J segment 3 bases; nucleotides outside the gene matches: 9. The CDR3 contains 18 residues. For the CDR3, the DNA is TGCGCCAGCAGCGCCTCCACGGGGACTAGCGGGAGGACAGATACGCAGTATTTT. Protein product: CASSASTGTSGRTDTQYF.

This chain connects TRBV13 to TRBJ2-1, with D maybe TRBD2 (5 bases). Trimming took 9 bases from V and 8 from J, leaving 14 bases between them. The CDR3 is 12 amino acids. Germline CDR1 and CDR2: PRHDT and FYEKMQ (reference sequence). CDR3 coding DNA: TGTGCCAGTGGTCAGCGGTGGGATGAGCAGTTCTTC. The encoded protein is CASGQRWDEQFF.

This rearrangement joins TRBV6-5 to TRBJ1-6; no reliable D call. Between the trimmed V and J ends, which lost 6 bases and 14 bases, there was a span of 14 bases. The CDR3 runs 12 residues. CDR1 and CDR2 (germline): MNHEY, SVGAGI. The CDR3: CASSSAGSALHF. The CDR3 nucleotides read TGTGCCAGCAGCTCCGCGGGGTCGGCCCTCCACTTT.

The CDR3 is CASSRGTSGRINEQYF. The CDR3 region has the DNA TGCGCCAGCAGCAGGGGGACTAGCGGGAGGATCAACGAGCAGTACTTC. The chain links TRBV5-1 to TRBJ2-7; 15 nucleotides align to TRBD2. The CDR3 runs 16 residues. V lost 4 bases and J lost 5; bases outside the gene matches: 7. Germline CDR1 and CDR2: SGHRS and YFSETQ.

The chain employs TRBV9 and TRBJ1-5; a weak D match, TRBD1 (6 bases). The CDR3 runs to 15 residues. The germline V and J ends were trimmed by 1 base and 4 bases, with 12 bases remaining between them. Germline assignment: CDR1 SGDLS and CDR2 YYNGEE. The CDR3 DNA reads TGTGCCAGCAGCGTATCGGGACAAGGAAATCAGCCCCAGCATTTT. It encodes CASSVSGQGNQPQHF.

The rearrangement uses TRBV2 and TRBJ2-3, with 7 nucleotides matching TRBD1. The CDR3 length is 16 residues. Germline V gene data show CDR1 as SNHLY and CDR2 as FYNNEI. Trimming cost V 6 bases and J 2 bases; bases outside gene matches: 11. This CDR3 reads CASRGSRDSATDTQYF. The CDR3 region has the DNA TGTGCCAGCAGAGGATCCCGGGACAGTGCCACAGATACGCAGTATTTT.

The rearrangement links TRBV4-3 to TRBJ2-7, with D possibly TRBD1 on 7 matching bases. The V end was cut by 1 base, the J end by 3 bases, with 13 bases between. The CDR3 totals 15 residues. Germline V gives CDR1 LGHNA, CDR2 YSLEER. CDR3 protein: CASSQGYRGLYEQYF. Here the CDR3 DNA reads TGCGCCAGCAGCCAAGGCTACAGGGGACTCTACGAGCAGTACTTC.

The chain is built from TRBV5-1 and TRBJ2-5; maybe TRBD1 (6 bases). V gave up 4 bases and J gave up 6 bases, with 19 bases separating them. The CDR3 length is 15 residues. Germline V lookup: CDR1 SGHRS, CDR2 YFSETQ. The CDR3: CASSHREPYLKTQYF. CDR3 DNA: TGCGCCAGCAGCCACAGGGAACCCTATCTGAAGACCCAGTACTTC. Filled out from reference TRBV5-1 and TRBJ2-5, the complete variable domain reads KAGVTQTPRYLIKTRGQQVTLSCSPISGHRSVSWYQQTPGQGLQFLFEYFSETQRNKGNFPGRFSGRQFSNSRSEMNVSTLELGDSALYLCASSHREPYLKTQYFGPGTRLLVL.

To note about this clone: A junction boundary mismatches the germline segment, possibly from a read error. CDR3 sequence (DNA): TGTGCCAGCAGTACACGGACAGAGACCTACGAGCCGTACTTC. This encodes CASSTRTETYEPYF. The chain is built from TRBV28 and TRBJ2-7, with D maybe TRBD1 (6 bases). Germline V gene sequence: CDR1 MDHEN, CDR2 SYDVKM. The CDR3 length is 14 residues.